A single sample gave rise to the 20 T cell receptor beta chains below, sequenced in a study of graft-versus-host responses after intestinal transplantation. Generated by immunoSEQ multiplex PCR, the TCRdb table keeps only in-frame clones and is missing some. Among approximately 15,000 clones, under 85% were seen once, and the ten largest hold under 5%. Grafts had their tissue processed, releasing intraepithelial and lamina propria lymphocytes. The specimen was ileum tissue, collected approximately 27 days after intestinal transplant. The receptors here all came from a human patient who received an intestinal transplant, so some T cells may come from the graft donor.

CDR3 DNA: TGTGCCAGCAGCTTCCTGACGGGGGTGAACACCGGGGAGCTGTTTTTT. It yields the protein CASSFLTGVNTGELFF. The chain recombines TRBV5-5 with TRBJ2-2, with D possibly being TRBD2 (6 bases). This CDR3 region has 16 residues. Germline loops: CDR1 SGHKS, CDR2 YYEKEE (reference sequence). V was trimmed by 2 bases and J by 1 base, leaving 12 bases between them.

This clone has just a few counts. This rearrangement joins TRBV7-2 to TRBJ1-1; no reliable D call. Trimming left V 1 base short and J 2 bases short, with 8 bases between. The CDR3 totals 14 residues. Per the germline V gene, CDR1 is SGHTA and CDR2 is FQGNSA. The chain's CDR3 is CASSLGHFNTEAFF. Written as DNA, the CDR3 is TGTGCCAGCAGCTTAGGCCACTTTAACACTGAAGCTTTCTTT.

The V and J genes are TRBV6-6 and TRBJ2-7; D possibly corresponds to TRBD1 (6 bases). Germline lookup yields CDR1 MNHNY and CDR2 SVGAGI (reference sequence). The CDR3 is 15 residues long. Trimming stripped 0 bases from V and 3 bases from J, with 12 bases between. The CDR3 DNA sequence: TGTGCCAGCAGTTACTCCGGGGACACCGGCTACGAGCAGTACTTC. Its translation: CASSYSGDTGYEQYF.

The chain links TRBV11-1 to TRBJ2-3; TRBD2 agrees at 9 bases. This CDR3 comprises 18 residues. Germline V gene data show CDR1 as SGHAT and CDR2 as FQDESV (reference sequence). V trimming: 3 bases; J trimming: 5 bases; junction bases outside the gene matches: 15. CDR3 sequence: CASSFNLAGTARRDTQYF. CDR3 DNA: TGTGCCAGCAGCTTCAACCTAGCGGGGACCGCAAGGCGAGATACGCAGTATTTT.

The chain links TRBV7-3 to TRBJ2-3, with D perhaps TRBD2 (6 bases). The CDR3 has 11 amino acids. Trimming left V 4 bases short and J 10 bases short, with 9 bases between. Germline CDR1 reads SGHTA; CDR2 reads FQGTGA. CDR3 DNA: TGTGCCAGCAGCTCCGGGGGTGCGCAGTATTTT. This gives the protein CASSSGGAQYF. Looking up the rest from reference TRBV7-3 and TRBJ2-3 gives the full variable domain: GAGVSQTPSNKVTEKGKYVELRCDPISGHTALYWYRQSLGQGPEFLIYFQGTGAADDSGLPNDRFFAVRPEGSVSTLKIQRTERGDSAVYLCASSSGGAQYFGPGTRLTVL.

The gene calls are TRBV7-3 and TRBJ2-1; TRBD2 aligns across 7 bases. In germline, CDR1 is SGHTA, CDR2 FQGTGA. The CDR3 extends over 14 amino acids. Germline trimming cut 1 base from V and 7 bases from J; bases unmatched to any gene: 4. The chain's CDR3 is CASSLRTSVNEQFF. The CDR3 DNA reads TGTGCCAGCAGCTTAAGGACTAGTGTAAATGAGCAGTTCTTC.

The rearrangement joins TRBV6-4 to TRBJ1-6; 12 bases match TRBD1. Germline loops: CDR1 MRHNA, CDR2 SNTAGT. V lost 0 bases, J lost 10 bases, and 4 bases stayed unmatched. The CDR3 loop spans 16 amino acids. The chain's CDR3 is CASSDSRDRGRSPLHF. In DNA form, the CDR3 reads TGTGCCAGCAGTGACTCGAGGGACAGGGGGCGGTCACCCCTCCACTTT.

This clone came up once. The chain carries TRBV6-1 and TRBJ1-2, with 12 bases fitting TRBD1. This CDR3 has 18 residues. V was pared by 4 bases and J by 2 bases, with 11 bases of the junction left unmatched. Germline V gives CDR1 MNHNS, CDR2 SASEGT. The CDR3 DNA reads TGTGCCAGCAGTGCGATCCGGGACAGGGGGCGCCGAAACTATGGCTACACCTTC. It yields the protein CASSAIRDRGRRNYGYTF.

V gene TRBV27 combines with J gene TRBJ1-1; 7 bases line up with TRBD1. Germline V lookup: CDR1 MNHEY, CDR2 SMNVEV (reference sequence). V gave up 5 bases and J gave up 3 bases; unmatched junction bases: 21. The CDR3 is made up of 19 amino acids. This CDR3 is CASSRQKGGGRVGDTEAFF. The CDR3, as DNA: TGTGCCAGCAGTCGCCAGAAAGGAGGGGGCAGAGTGGGGGACACTGAAGCTTTCTTT.

To note about this clone: Sequence at one end of the junction differs from germline and may be a read error. The rearrangement links TRBV7-7 to TRBJ2-1; TRBD2 aligns across 11 bases. CDR1 is SSHAT, CDR2 FNYEAQ, per germline (reference sequence). This CDR3 comprises 18 residues. CDR3 sequence reads: CASSLGPSGGSPGNEQFF. DNA for the CDR3: TGTGCTAGCAGCTTAGGCCCTAGCGGGGGGTCTCCTGGCAATGAGCAGTTCTTC.

Written as DNA, the CDR3 is TGTGCCAGCAGCTTAGTATCGGGGGGAACAGATACGCAGTATTTT. Its protein is CASSLVSGGTDTQYF. The gene calls are TRBV7-9 and TRBJ2-3, with TRBD2 identical over 7 bases. The germline V gene has CDR1 SEHNR and CDR2 FQNEAQ (reference sequence). The CDR3 is 15 amino acids. With 1 base clipped from V and 3 bases from J, the junction kept 4 bases outside the gene matches.

In this sample, this clone turned up a few times. This chain connects TRBV7-2 to TRBJ2-7; 13 bases are shared with TRBD2. V lost 5 bases and J lost 9; bases outside the gene matches: 10. The CDR3 totals 15 residues. The germline gives CDR1 SGHTA, CDR2 FQGNSA. The CDR3 here is CASSPIGLAGVGQYV. As DNA, the CDR3 is TGTGCCAGCAGCCCCATCGGACTAGCGGGGGTTGGGCAGTACGTC.

This clone occurred once. J is TRBJ2-1 and V is TRBV6-5, with a weak D call TRBD2 (6 bases). Germline V lookup: CDR1 MNHEY, CDR2 SVGAGI. The CDR3 sequence is 14 residues long. Trimming stripped 6 bases from V and 9 bases from J, with 18 bases between. The CDR3 DNA reads as TGTGCCAGCAGCTCTCCCGGGGGTCTCGGTGAGCAGTTCTTC. It codes for CASSSPGGLGEQFF.

About this clone itself: The sample holds other DNA sequences that translate to the same CDR3. The rearrangement links TRBV7-9 to TRBJ2-7; 8 bases agree with TRBD1. J lost 4 bases, V lost 3 bases, and 2 bases had no gene match. The CDR3 is 13 amino acids. The germline V gene encodes CDR1 SEHNR and CDR2 FQNEAQ (reference sequence). CDR3 sequence: CASSFRQGYEQYV. CDR3 sequence (DNA): TGTGCCAGCAGCTTCAGACAGGGGTACGAGCAGTACGTC.

The rearrangement joins TRBV14 to TRBJ1-6; D is unclear. Trimming removed 1 base at V and 7 bases at J, with 14 bases between. The CDR3 totals 16 residues. CDR1 and CDR2 (germline): SGHDN, FVKESK. CDR3 bases: TGTGCCAGCAGCCAAGCACGGCCCCTCGGGAATTCACCCCTCCACTTT. This gives the protein CASSQARPLGNSPLHF.

The genes are TRBV27 and TRBJ2-5; TRBD2 might be the D (6 bases). The length of the CDR3 is 15 residues. The V and J ends lost 5 bases and 7 bases respectively, with 20 bases between them. The germline V gene has CDR1 MNHEY and CDR2 SMNVEV (reference sequence). The CDR3 loop is CASSATGLGKGTQYF. Here the CDR3 DNA reads TGTGCCAGCAGTGCGACGGGACTCGGGAAAGGGACCCAGTACTTC.

This clone was seen just once. The gene calls are TRBV7-2 and TRBJ2-6; D may be TRBD1 (5 bases). V gave up 7 bases and J gave up 0 bases, with 16 bases separating them. The germline V gene encodes CDR1 SGHTA and CDR2 FQGNSA. The CDR3 is 17 residues long. CDR3 sequence: CASKQTDLYSGANVLTF. CDR3 bases: TGTGCCAGCAAGCAGACAGACCTTTACTCTGGGGCCAACGTCCTGACTTTC.

The rearrangement joins TRBV4-1 to TRBJ1-3; D remains unclear. CDR3 length: 13 residues. Germline CDR1 MGHRA, CDR2 YSYEKL. Trimming took off 1 base at V and 4 bases at J, with 5 bases between the two ends. The CDR3 loop reads CASSQARGNTIYF. The DNA of the CDR3 is TGCGCCAGCAGCCAAGCCAGAGGAAACACCATATATTTT.

This clone was counted a few times. Relative to the germline gene, one junction end is altered; a read error may explain this. CDR3 sequence reads: CSDPGQRIFF. The CDR3 DNA reads as TGCAGCGATCCGGGACAGCGCATCTTCTTC. This rearrangement joins TRBV29-1 to TRBJ1-2, with 7 nucleotides matching TRBD1. The length of the CDR3 is 10 residues. Per the germline V gene, CDR1 is SQVTM and CDR2 is ANQGSEA.

The V and J genes are TRBV10-3 and TRBJ2-7; 8 bases line up with TRBD2. Trimming took 11 bases from V and 3 from J; bases not matched to a gene: 6. The CDR3 loop spans 12 amino acids. The germline V gene has CDR1 ENHRY and CDR2 SYGVKD. The CDR3 DNA is TGTGCCGCGGGGGGCAGAGGCTACGAGCAGTACGTC. Translation: CAAGGRGYEQYV.